The 20 T cell receptor beta chains below all came from one sample that was sequenced in a study of cytomegalovirus exposure and HLA in healthy donors. PCR amplification relied on 60 Vbeta primers (plus 13 Jbeta primers). The repertoire was sequenced with immunoSEQ multiplex PCR; TCRdb's copy has only in-frame clones and lacks some. This repertoire includes about 51,000 clones. Sequenced input: PBMCs. Receptor source: a man aged 35-49 years in good health and CMV-seropositive.

The rearrangement uses TRBV28 and TRBJ2-2; maybe TRBD2 (6 bases). Trimming pared 5 bases from V and 2 bases from J, leaving 12 bases between. The germline V gene encodes CDR1 MDHEN and CDR2 SYDVKM. This CDR3 spans 15 amino acids. The CDR3: CASSQRLVNTGELFF. The CDR3 DNA follows: TGTGCCAGCAGTCAACGACTAGTTAACACCGGGGAGCTGTTTTTT. The variable domain in full, with the rest retrieved from reference TRBV28 and TRBJ2-2, is DVKVTQSSRYLVKRTGEKVFLECVQDMDHENMFWYRQDPGLGLRLIYFSYDVKMKEKGDIPEGYSVSREKKERFSLILESASTNQTSMYLCASSQRLVNTGELFFGEGSRLTVL.

This chain links TRBV4-2 with TRBJ2-7; 7 bases are shared with TRBD1. V shed 1 base and J 2 bases; nucleotides not matched to a gene: 5. Germline CDR1 and CDR2: LGHNA and YNFKEQ. This CDR3 has 15 amino acids. The CDR3 DNA sequence: TGTGCCAGCAGCCAAGGACAAGGACAGGCCTACGAGCAGTACTTC. Protein sequence: CASSQGQGQAYEQYF.

The V gene is TRBV9, the J gene TRBJ1-1, with D hard to call. The germline V gene encodes CDR1 SGDLS and CDR2 YYNGEE. The CDR3 covers 12 residues. V lost 3 bases and J 8 bases, leaving 11 bases between the germline ends. CDR3 region: CASSDHTLEAFF. The CDR3 region has the DNA TGTGCCAGCAGCGATCACACCCTGGAAGCTTTCTTT. Full variable domain (missing parts from reference TRBV9 and TRBJ1-1): DSGVTQTPKHLITATGQRVTLRCSPRSGDLSVYWYQQSLDQGLQFLIQYYNGEERAKGNILERFSAQQFPDLHSELNLSSLELGDSALYFCASSDHTLEAFFGQGTRLTVV.

The genes are TRBV6-5 and TRBJ1-4, with D unresolved. V lost 6 bases and J 0 bases, leaving 11 bases between the germline ends. The CDR3 is 15 residues long. CDR1 is MNHEY and CDR2 is SVGAGI in the germline V gene. The CDR3 DNA reads TGTGCCAGCAGGATCGATACTCCAACTAATGAAAAACTGTTTTTT. It yields the protein CASRIDTPTNEKLFF.

The CDR3 sequence is CASSRSGLQETQYF. The CDR3 DNA is TGTGCCAGCAGCCGTAGCGGGCTCCAAGAGACCCAGTACTTC. The gene calls are TRBV7-9 and TRBJ2-5, with 7 bases lining up with TRBD2. The V gene end was trimmed by 5 bases and the J gene end by 1 base; junction bases not matched to a gene: 4. Per germline, CDR1 SEHNR and CDR2 FQNEAQ (reference sequence). The CDR3 totals 14 residues.

This chain uses TRBV27 with TRBJ2-5, with TRBD1 identical over 8 bases. The V and J ends lost 6 bases and 5 bases, in that order; junction bases with no gene match: 5. Germline CDR1 reads MNHEY; CDR2 reads SMNVEV (reference sequence). The CDR3 spans 13 residues. This CDR3 reads CASRTQGAETQYF. CDR3 nucleotide sequence: TGTGCCAGCAGAACTCAGGGGGCTGAGACCCAGTACTTC.

The V gene is TRBV7-9, the J gene TRBJ2-1, with 7 bases aligning to TRBD2. The germline CDR1 and CDR2 sequences are SEHNR and FQNEAQ (reference sequence). Trimming removed 3 bases from V and 4 bases from J; junction bases left unmatched: 3. The CDR3 spans 14 residues. This CDR3 is CASSFLAVYNEQFF. CDR3 nucleotides: TGTGCCAGCAGCTTCCTAGCGGTTTACAATGAGCAGTTCTTC.

The V gene is TRBV5-8, the J gene TRBJ2-4, with 8 positions matching TRBD1. The length of the CDR3 is 16 residues. Germline CDR1 is SGHTS and CDR2 is YDEGEE. V lost 4 bases, J lost 0 bases, and 6 bases stayed unmatched. CDR3 DNA sequence: TGTGCCAGCAGCGCGGACAGGGCGGAAGCCAAAAACATTCAGTACTTC. Its translation: CASSADRAEAKNIQYF.

The rearrangement links TRBV7-3 to TRBJ2-7; D gene unclear. This CDR3 has 13 amino acids. V shed 1 base and J shed 3 bases, with 7 bases lying between them. CDR1 is SGHTA, CDR2 FQGTGA, per germline. The CDR3 nucleotides are TGTGCCAGCAGCTTAAATTCGCGCTACGAGCAGTACTTC. It codes for CASSLNSRYEQYF.

The V and J genes are TRBV7-9 and TRBJ1-1; TRBD1 aligns across 8 bases. V was pared by 5 bases and J by 1 base, with 6 bases of the junction left unmatched. Germline V gene data show CDR1 as SEHNR and CDR2 as FQNEAQ (reference sequence). The CDR3 is 15 amino acids. CDR3 amino acids: CASSPTGTGNTEAFF. In DNA form, the CDR3 reads TGTGCCAGCAGCCCGACCGGGACAGGGAACACTGAAGCTTTCTTT.

The chain combines TRBV7-9 with TRBJ1-1, with D possibly matching TRBD1 (6 bases). There are 13 residues in the CDR3. Trimming shortened V by 1 base and J by 4 bases, and 7 bases separated the two germline ends. CDR1 is SEHNR and CDR2 is FQNEAQ in the germline V gene (reference sequence). The CDR3 region is CASSLEQGTEAFF. In DNA, the CDR3 is TGTGCCAGCAGCTTAGAACAGGGCACTGAAGCTTTCTTT. The full variable domain, in which reference TRBV7-9 and TRBJ1-1 provide the parts outside the CDR3, is DTGVSQNPRHKITKRGQNVTFRCDPISEHNRLYWYRQTLGQGPEFLTYFQNEAQLEKSRLLSDRFSAERPKGSFSTLEIQRTEQGDSAMYLCASSLEQGTEAFFGQGTRLTVV.

The chain is built from TRBV19 and TRBJ2-1; no clear D gene. This CDR3 spans 14 amino acids. CDR1 LNHDA and CDR2 SQIVND come from the germline V gene (reference sequence). The V end was cut by 7 bases, the J end by 4 bases, with 14 bases between. The CDR3 sequence is CASKNANLYNEQFF. CDR3 bases: TGTGCCAGTAAGAACGCCAACTTATACAATGAGCAGTTCTTC.

The V gene is TRBV6-5, the J gene TRBJ2-2, with 7 bases identical to TRBD1. Germline lookup yields CDR1 MNHEY and CDR2 SVGAGI. The CDR3 spans 15 residues. V dropped 4 bases and J dropped 6; count of bases not matched to a gene: 8. The CDR3 sequence: CASSFTGVRSGELFF. CDR3 bases: TGTGCCAGCAGTTTCACAGGGGTCAGGTCCGGGGAGCTGTTTTTT.

The chain links TRBV29-1 to TRBJ2-3, with 10 bases identical to TRBD2. Losses at the gene ends were 4 bases for V and 5 bases for J; bases not matched to a gene: 9. The V gene's germline CDR1 is SQVTM and CDR2 ANQGSEA. The CDR3 consists of 15 residues. CDR3 amino acids: CSVGLLAGYGDTQYF. Here the CDR3 DNA reads TGCAGCGTTGGGCTACTAGCGGGATATGGAGATACGCAGTATTTT.

The chain uses TRBV15 and TRBJ2-1; 9 nucleotides match TRBD2. V lost 0 bases, J lost 0 bases, and 12 bases stayed unmatched. The CDR3 sequence is 20 residues long. Looked up from germline, CDR1 is LNHNV and CDR2 is YYDKDF (reference sequence). The CDR3 DNA is TGTGCCACCAGCAGAGATTGGCTAGCGGGGCTCTCAAGCTCCTACAATGAGCAGTTCTTC. Protein: CATSRDWLAGLSSSYNEQFF. Filled out from reference TRBV15 and TRBJ2-1, the complete variable domain reads DAMVIQNPRYQVTQFGKPVTLSCSQTLNHNVMYWYQQKSSQAPKLLFHYYDKDFNNEADTPDNFQSRRPNTSFCFLDIRSPGLGDTAMYLCATSRDWLAGLSSSYNEQFFGPGTRLTVL.

The rearrangement uses TRBV5-6 and TRBJ2-3, with D maybe TRBD1 (5 bases). The V gene's germline CDR1 is SGHDT and CDR2 YYEEEE. The CDR3 consists of 16 residues. Between the trimmed V and J ends, which lost 8 bases and 2 bases, there was a span of 21 bases. This CDR3 reads CASDPRGWGPTDTQYF. The CDR3 DNA sequence: TGTGCCAGTGATCCAAGGGGATGGGGTCCCACAGATACGCAGTATTTT. The entire variable domain, with the rest obtained from reference TRBV5-6 and TRBJ2-3, is as follows: DAGVTQSPTHLIKTRGQQVTLRCSPKSGHDTVSWYQQALGQGPQFIFQYYEEEERQRGNFPDRFSGHQFPNYSSELNVNALLLGDSALYLCASDPRGWGPTDTQYFGPGTRLTVL.

The genes are TRBV28 and TRBJ1-5; a possible D gene is TRBD1 (6 bases). Between the trimmed V and J ends, which lost 10 bases and 10 bases, there was a span of 17 bases. Germline loops: CDR1 MDHEN, CDR2 SYDVKM. The CDR3 is made up of 12 amino acids. The CDR3 nucleotides read TGTGCCAACCGGGGGGCGGAGGAACCCCAGCATTTT. This encodes CANRGAEEPQHF.

The chain joins TRBV6-5 to TRBJ2-7, with D possibly matching TRBD1 (5 bases). The CDR3 has 14 amino acids. V was pared by 2 bases and J by 5 bases, with 13 bases between. Per the germline V gene, CDR1 is MNHEY and CDR2 is SVGAGI. CDR3 coding DNA: TGTGCCAGCAGTTACCGGCTATCAGGGAACGAGCAGTACTTC. Its translation: CASSYRLSGNEQYF.

The chain is built from TRBV11-2 and TRBJ2-1; 12 bases are shared with TRBD2. This CDR3 has 13 amino acids. Germline V gene sequence: CDR1 SGHAT, CDR2 FQNNGV. V trimming: 5 bases; J trimming: 9 bases; junction bases outside the gene matches: 2. The CDR3 is CASSRTSGAEQFF. The DNA of the CDR3 is TGTGCCAGCAGCCGGACTAGCGGGGCTGAGCAGTTCTTC.

The genes are TRBV7-9 and TRBJ1-1; D ambiguous. Germline V gene data show CDR1 as SEHNR and CDR2 as FQNEAQ (reference sequence). This CDR3 is 13 amino acids long. Deletions cut 0 bases from V and 7 bases from J, with 9 bases between. Here the CDR3 reads CASSLALAVEAFF. The DNA of the CDR3 is TGTGCCAGCAGCTTAGCGCTGGCAGTTGAAGCTTTCTTT.